One sample yielded the 30 T cell receptor beta chains listed below, sequenced in a study of OX40 agonist ivuxolimab in advanced cancers. To prepare the library, the immunoSEQ multiplex PCR assay was applied. The table was pulled from immuneACCESS by TCRdb, which kept in-frame rearrangements only. Such tables lose some clones; where checked, under half of the loss comes from unresolved V genes, and the rest has no known cause. Recorded for this sample are around 68,000 clones; approximately 90% of them occurred a single time. The ten largest clones represent approximately 0.3% of the sample. Sequencing was performed on CD4+ or CD8+ T cells sorted from blood, taken in a trial of the OX40 agonist ivuxolimab. Receptors were obtained from an adult with an advanced solid tumor such as melanoma, head and neck, liver or kidney cancer.

This chain uses TRBV19 with TRBJ2-7, with a tentative D call TRBD1 (5 bases). V lost 1 base and J lost 6, with 13 bases in between. CDR1 and CDR2 (germline): LNHDA, SQIVND (reference sequence). The CDR3 has 14 amino acids. The CDR3 nucleotides are TGTGCCAGTAGTATAGGGGGCACTCTCAGCGAGCAGTACTTC. The encoded protein is CASSIGGTLSEQYF.

This chain uses TRBV7-2 with TRBJ2-3; 14 bases align to TRBD2. Trimming took 1 base from V and 2 from J; bases not matched to a gene: 5. The CDR3 contains 18 residues. CDR1 SGHTA and CDR2 FQGNSA come from the germline V gene. The chain's CDR3 is CASSLERLAGGYTDTQYF. The CDR3 DNA is TGTGCCAGCAGCTTAGAACGACTAGCGGGAGGGTACACAGATACGCAGTATTTT.

The CDR3 DNA is TGCAGCGTTGGACAGGGGGTCTACGAGCAGTACTTC. Translating it yields CSVGQGVYEQYF. The chain is built from TRBV29-1 and TRBJ2-7; TRBD1 aligns across 9 bases. The V segment lost 4 bases and the J segment 3 bases; nucleotides outside the gene matches: 1. Germline V gene sequence: CDR1 SQVTM, CDR2 ANQGSEA. The CDR3 is 12 residues long.

This sequence joins TRBV14 and TRBJ2-3; 8 positions match TRBD1. V gave up 1 base and J gave up 10 bases; unmatched junction bases: 13. This CDR3 is 16 amino acids long. Germline V CDR1 and CDR2: SGHDN, FVKESK. The DNA of the CDR3 is TGTGCCAGCAGCCAAGTGCGGCAGGGGGCCACACCACCGCAGTATTTT. Translation gives CASSQVRQGATPPQYF.

This sequence joins TRBV28 and TRBJ1-5; D gene unclear. V lost 3 bases, J lost 2 bases, and 11 bases lay in between. Germline V gene lookup returns CDR1 MDHEN and CDR2 SYDVKM. The CDR3 runs to 15 residues. The CDR3 spells CASSFQSRGNQPQHF. CDR3 nucleotides: TGTGCCAGCAGTTTCCAATCAAGGGGCAATCAGCCCCAGCATTTT. The entire variable domain, with the rest obtained from reference TRBV28 and TRBJ1-5, is as follows: DVKVTQSSRYLVKRTGEKVFLECVQDMDHENMFWYRQDPGLGLRLIYFSYDVKMKEKGDIPEGYSVSREKKERFSLILESASTNQTSMYLCASSFQSRGNQPQHFGDGTRLSIL.

The chain links TRBV6-6 to TRBJ2-7, with a weak D call TRBD1 (6 bases). The V end was cut by 7 bases, the J end by 2 bases, with 15 bases between. Looked up from germline, CDR1 is MNHNY and CDR2 is SVGAGI (reference sequence). CDR3 length: 14 residues. The CDR3 loop reads CASTIDRPPYEQYF. CDR3 DNA: TGTGCCAGCACTATAGACAGGCCCCCCTACGAGCAGTACTTC.

V gene TRBV5-5 combines with J gene TRBJ1-3; no reliable D call. Trimming pared 0 bases from V and 0 bases from J, leaving 16 bases between. In germline, CDR1 is SGHKS, CDR2 YYEKEE (reference sequence). The CDR3 is 18 amino acids. In DNA, the CDR3 is TGTGCCAGCAGCTTGGGGGCCCAGCTTTTGGCCTCTGGAAACACCATATATTTT. Translated: CASSLGAQLLASGNTIYF.

The genes are TRBV16 and TRBJ1-1; D is unclear. This CDR3 spans 15 amino acids. Trimming took 0 bases from V and 2 from J, leaving 10 bases between them. CDR1 is KGHSY and CDR2 is FQNENV in the germline V gene. DNA of the CDR3: TGTGCCAGCAGCCAATCGTCTCGGGTCAACACTGAAGCTTTCTTT. Translation gives CASSQSSRVNTEAFF.

J is TRBJ1-2 and V is TRBV7-9; D is uncertain. The CDR3 totals 15 residues. CDR1 SEHNR and CDR2 FQNEAQ come from the germline V gene (reference sequence). V dropped 3 bases and J dropped 5 bases, with 16 bases sitting between them. The CDR3 loop is CASSFGVGYGYGYTF. The CDR3 region has the DNA TGTGCCAGCAGCTTTGGGGTCGGGTATGGATATGGCTACACCTTC.

V gene TRBV19 combines with J gene TRBJ2-3; a possible D gene is TRBD2 (5 bases). CDR3 length: 14 residues. Germline CDR1 reads LNHDA; CDR2 reads SQIVND (reference sequence). V lost 3 bases to trimming and J lost 2 bases, with 9 bases between them. CDR3 nucleotide sequence: TGTGCCAGTAGTATTGGGAGAATCACAGATACGCAGTATTTT. It is translated as CASSIGRITDTQYF. The variable domain in full, with the rest retrieved from reference TRBV19 and TRBJ2-3, is DGGITQSPKYLFRKEGQNVTLSCEQNLNHDAMYWYRQDPGQGLRLIYYSQIVNDFQKGDIAEGYSVSREKKESFPLTVTSAQKNPTAFYLCASSIGRITDTQYFGPGTRLTVL.

This clone was detected a few times. This sequence joins TRBV5-1 and TRBJ1-1; no reliable D call. Per the germline V gene, CDR1 is SGHRS and CDR2 is YFSETQ. The CDR3 totals 14 residues. The V end was cut by 6 bases, the J end by 0 bases, with 12 bases between. CDR3 in DNA: TGCGCCAGCAAGATAGGCCCTATGAACACTGAAGCTTTCTTT. Translated, it gives CASKIGPMNTEAFF.

This clone has just a few counts. The rearrangement uses TRBV27 and TRBJ2-1, with 12 bases identical to TRBD2. Germline V CDR1 and CDR2: MNHEY, SMNVEV (reference sequence). Trimming removed 4 bases from V and 6 bases from J; junction bases left unmatched: 13. The CDR3 covers 18 residues. The CDR3 nucleotides are TGTGCCAGCAGTTCATTAAAAGGAAGACTAGCGGGGGTCAATGAGCAGTTCTTC. It specifies CASSSLKGRLAGVNEQFF.

The chain is built from TRBV18 and TRBJ1-5; a possible D gene is TRBD1 (5 bases). Germline loops: CDR1 KGHSH, CDR2 LQKENI. The CDR3 totals 13 residues. Trimming pared 3 bases from V and 6 bases from J, leaving 9 bases between. The CDR3 protein is CASSPPGTQPQHF. The CDR3 coding sequence is TGTGCCAGCTCACCGCCCGGGACTCAGCCCCAGCATTTT.

V usage is TRBV6-5 and J usage is TRBJ2-5; D perhaps matches TRBD2 (6 bases). This CDR3 is built from 14 residues. V lost 4 bases and J lost 5, with 14 bases in between. Germline V gene data show CDR1 as MNHEY and CDR2 as SVGAGI. The CDR3 nucleotides read TGTGCCAGCAGTTCCTGGACGAGCGGGGAGACCCAGTACTTC. This gives the protein CASSSWTSGETQYF.

The gene calls are TRBV5-1 and TRBJ2-3; TRBD2 aligns across 7 bases. After removal of 0 bases from V and 3 bases from J, the junction contained 7 bases not matched to a gene. The CDR3 totals 16 residues. The germline CDR1 and CDR2 sequences are SGHRS and YFSETQ. CDR3 nucleotides: TGCGCCAGCAGCTTGGCCGGCGGGAGTAAGACAGATACGCAGTATTTT. It translates to CASSLAGGSKTDTQYF.

The chain is built from TRBV7-9 and TRBJ2-1; D is possibly TRBD1 (5 bases). The CDR3 contains 15 residues. Trimming left V 4 bases short and J 2 bases short, with 12 bases between. Germline values: CDR1 SEHNR, CDR2 FQNEAQ (reference sequence). CDR3 region: CASSSRTSPYNEQFF. CDR3 coding DNA: TGTGCCAGCAGCTCCCGGACAAGTCCCTACAATGAGCAGTTCTTC.

This clone has just one count. The chain carries TRBV11-2 and TRBJ2-7, with 14 bases aligning to TRBD2. J gave up 5 bases and V 5 bases, and 2 bases lay outside the gene matches. CDR1 and CDR2 from the germline V gene are SGHAT and FQNNGV. The CDR3 runs to 14 residues. CDR3 sequence: CASSKGLAGDEQYF. The CDR3 DNA reads as TGTGCCAGCAGCAAGGGACTAGCGGGAGACGAGCAGTACTTC.

This sequence joins TRBV10-3 and TRBJ2-2; the D gene is possibly TRBD1 (6 bases). V was clipped by 9 bases and J by 1 base, with 15 bases between them. The CDR3 is 15 amino acids. Looked up from germline, CDR1 is ENHRY and CDR2 is SYGVKD. The CDR3 here is CAIKQGPLNTGELFF. In DNA form, the CDR3 reads TGTGCCATAAAACAGGGCCCCTTGAACACCGGGGAGCTGTTTTTT.

The V and J genes are TRBV5-4 and TRBJ2-1; 7 bases fit TRBD2. This CDR3 is built from 15 residues. The V gene end was trimmed by 0 bases and the J gene end by 5 bases; junction bases not matched to a gene: 5. Germline-derived CDR1 and CDR2 are SGHNT and YYREEE (reference sequence). CDR3 residues: CASSLETSYNNEQFF. The CDR3 DNA reads TGTGCCAGCAGCTTGGAGACTAGCTATAACAATGAGCAGTTCTTC.

The chain carries TRBV9 and TRBJ2-1; 10 bases match TRBD2. CDR3 length equals 16 residues. After removal of 4 bases from V and 4 bases from J, the junction contained 8 bases not matched to a gene. Germline CDR1 is SGDLS and CDR2 is YYNGEE. The CDR3, as DNA: TGTGCCAGCAGCCCTCAGACTAGCGGGTTTTACAATGAGCAGTTCTTC. Encoded protein: CASSPQTSGFYNEQFF.

The chain uses TRBV2 and TRBJ2-1; D may be TRBD2 (7 bases). From germline, CDR1 is SNHLY and CDR2 FYNNEI. V was trimmed by 6 bases and J by 0 bases, leaving 12 bases between them. This CDR3 has 15 amino acids. DNA for the CDR3: TGTGCCAGCAGCGGCGGGGGCCTCTCCTACAATGAGCAGTTCTTC. It codes for CASSGGGLSYNEQFF.

This rearrangement joins TRBV5-4 to TRBJ2-1; 7 nucleotides agree with TRBD1. The J segment lost 3 bases and the V segment lost 3 bases, leaving 12 bases of the junction unmatched. The CDR3 is 17 amino acids. CDR1 SGHNT and CDR2 YYREEE come from the germline V gene (reference sequence). This CDR3 reads CASSSPVPGQYYNEQFF. CDR3 in DNA: TGTGCCAGCAGCTCCCCTGTCCCGGGACAGTACTACAATGAGCAGTTCTTC.

This chain joins TRBV14 and TRBJ1-2; 7 nucleotides line up with TRBD1. CDR3 length equals 13 residues. V shed 6 bases and J 5 bases; nucleotides not matched to a gene: 6. The germline V gene encodes CDR1 SGHDN and CDR2 FVKESK. The CDR3: CASSQTGRYGYTF. DNA for the CDR3: TGTGCCAGCAGTCAGACAGGGAGGTATGGCTACACCTTC.

V usage is TRBV30 and J usage is TRBJ2-3; TRBD2 is a possible D gene (6 bases). Between the trimmed V and J ends, which lost 2 bases and 2 bases, there was a span of 14 bases. The CDR3 has 15 amino acids. Germline V CDR1 and CDR2: GTSNPN, SVGIG (reference sequence). CDR3 amino acids: CAWSTFGGITDTQYF. CDR3 coding DNA: TGTGCCTGGAGTACTTTTGGGGGGATCACAGATACGCAGTATTTT.

The chain is built from TRBV7-9 and TRBJ2-3; TRBD2 matches at 10 bases. CDR3 length: 18 amino acids. In germline, CDR1 is SEHNR, CDR2 FQNEAQ (reference sequence). Losses at the gene ends were 1 base for V and 4 bases for J; bases not matched to a gene: 11. The CDR3 sequence is CASSLVLASGSRADTQYF. CDR3 DNA: TGTGCCAGCAGCTTAGTATTGGCTAGCGGGAGTCGAGCAGATACGCAGTATTTT.

V is TRBV5-1 and J is TRBJ1-1; D is uncertain. CDR1 SGHRS and CDR2 YFSETQ come from the germline V gene. The CDR3 runs 14 residues. V lost 4 bases, J lost 2 bases, and 12 bases lay in between. In nucleotides, the CDR3 is TGCGCCAGCAGCCAACTGTCGGACAACACTGAAGCTTTCTTT. Protein: CASSQLSDNTEAFF.

The chain recombines TRBV6-5 with TRBJ1-1; no definite D call. From germline, CDR1 is MNHEY and CDR2 SVGAGI. The V gene lost 0 bases and the J gene lost 1 base, with 6 bases spanning the gap. The CDR3 spans 14 residues. This CDR3 reads CASSYSNRNTEAFF. The CDR3 region has the DNA TGTGCCAGCAGTTACTCGAACAGGAACACTGAAGCTTTCTTT.

The chain couples TRBV28 to TRBJ2-1; D could derive from TRBD1 or TRBD2 (5 bases each). This CDR3 is 15 amino acids long. Germline lookup yields CDR1 MDHEN and CDR2 SYDVKM. V dropped 6 bases and J dropped 3 bases, with 15 bases sitting between them. The CDR3 is CASRKTGTGYNEQFF. The CDR3 DNA reads as TGTGCCAGCAGAAAAACCGGGACGGGCTACAATGAGCAGTTCTTC.

This chain joins TRBV6-5 and TRBJ2-3; 10 bases are a match to TRBD2. This CDR3 has 16 amino acids. Trimming at V came to 0 bases and at J to 0 bases, leaving 0 bases not matched to a gene. Germline V gene sequence: CDR1 MNHEY, CDR2 SVGAGI. The CDR3 DNA reads TGTGCCAGCAGTTACTCTAGCGGGAGGAGCACAGATACGCAGTATTTT. Residues: CASSYSSGRSTDTQYF.

This clone came up once. The chain uses TRBV6-5 and TRBJ2-7; D is unclear. The CDR3 is 14 amino acids. V lost 8 bases to trimming and J lost 4 bases, with 18 bases between them. In germline, CDR1 is MNHEY, CDR2 SVGAGI. CDR3 in DNA: TGTGCCAGCTCGGCGCCGGGTGGGCGGTACGAGCAGTACTTC. It codes for CASSAPGGRYEQYF.